This T cell receptor (beta chain) originates from a study of shared clonotypes between healthy human individuals (dated by TCRdb to the early 2020s). For the study in its entirety: A few men and two women, aged 18 to 49 years, made up the cohort. For each donor, CD4 naive and CD4 memory were each run on three plates, CD8 naive on two plates, and CD8 memory on one plate. The study deeply sequenced blood TCR repertoires of five healthy adults to estimate repertoire size and the extent of clonotype sharing between individuals. Between about 0.8 and 9 billion PBMCs per donor were obtained by leukapheresis. To increase sequencing depth and limit assay-specific biases, different laboratories used diverse techniques to prepare libraries and sequence TCR repertoires. Results and caveats for the whole study, not just this receptor: Pairwise subsampling led to the expectation that sequencing depth would affect the degree of clonotype sharing among donors. Even with the large sequencing depth, rarefaction of the sorted-subset datasets indicated that sequencing was incomplete. Sampling was restricted to blood, and TCR repertoires in tissue are likely to differ from TCR repertoires in blood. When four donors were compared, the shared fraction of clonotypes was 5% to 6.5% for naive CD4, 3.5% for naive CD8, 2.3% for memory CD4, and under 0.5% for memory CD8. Because the study included only a small number of donors, the genetic and exposure-history diversity represented was limited. Estimated clonotype richness was generally larger for naive than for memory subsets. Higher generation probabilities were observed for clonotypes shared by all four sorted-subset donors than for non-shared clonotypes.

Donors were healthy HIV-negative adults with no recently reported acute infections or vaccinations. Every donor was a Caucasian adult living in Nashville, Tennessee, USA. CD4+ T cells were enriched by magnetic negative selection; naive cells were then positively selected on CD45RA, and the negative fraction formed the memory subset. Blood was collected by leukapheresis, and PBMCs were isolated by Ficoll-Histopaque density gradient centrifugation and then cryopreserved in liquid nitrogen vapor phase. Analytical flow cytometry was used to check the purity and quantity of every magnetically sorted T cell population. Each sorted fraction had its genomic DNA isolated and then quantified by UV absorbance on a Nanodrop 2000c. Using the deep immunoSEQ assay, TCR CDR3 regions were amplified from genomic DNA by multiplex PCR. For each cell subset, the extracted genomic DNA was distributed evenly across all wells of several immunoSEQ 96-well plates, and each plate served as one replicate. Each replicate PCR for sorted subsets received roughly 200 ng genomic DNA, equal to 28,000 or so T cell genomes. The purified libraries were quantified using a Qubit 3.0 fluorometer, sized with a Bioanalyzer 2100, and then quantified again using the KAPA Library Quantification kit. Each immunoSEQ 96-well plate was sequenced on its own single-read 150-cycle Illumina NextSeq 550 flow cell. Per the source publication's procedure: Because the immunoSEQ output held only junctional sequences and lacked quality scores, the filtering could not match the filtering applied to full-length reads. To assign V/J genes and CDR3, sequences were annotated against IMGT germline references using PyIR, a Python wrapper for IgBLAST v1.9. Reads with weak V/J assignments (E-value above 1e-6), missing CDR3, stop codons, out-of-frame junctions, or ambiguous translated residues were removed. A V3J clonotype was defined by an identical inferred V gene, J gene, and CDR3 amino acid sequence. The percentage overlap between two repertoires was calculated by dividing the number of shared unique clonotypes by the size of the smaller repertoire. Richness of each repertoire was evaluated using RTK rarefaction, the Chao1 estimator, and Recon v2.1 estimates of unobserved clonotypes. OLGA was used to compute generation probabilities for all TCRbeta clonotypes that the gDNA method yielded from a handful of donors. TCRdb provides this immuneACCESS table in a form limited to in-frame rearrangements. Some clones are lacking; in checked studies, under half of them reflect an unresolved V gene, and why the rest are absent is not known. V, J and clone size derive from that table, while D and trimming were established from the DNA sequence. Within this sample are 2 million to 2.5 million clones, with approximately 94% of them counted one time only. 0.1% to 0.15% of the sample is held by the ten biggest clonotypes.

According to the germline V gene, CDR1 reads SNHLY and CDR2 reads FYNNEI. Trimmed from V: 4 bases; trimmed from J: 8 bases; junction bases lacking a gene match: 10. There are 16 amino acids in the CDR3, from cysteine to phenylalanine inclusive. Of all the DNA, just the CDR3 is kept, 48 bases in frame from base 1. Concerning this clone: The antigen it binds to is not known. One base away there is no much larger clone; base qualities are not given.

The clonotype was recovered from a man in his late teens or twenties in good health. The chain is encoded by TRBV2 joined to TRBJ2-7; the junction holds 14 bases that match TRBD2. Sequenced: naive CD4+ T cells sorted from blood. In the paper's terms, the cell subset or site label means: CD45RA+ positively selected. The DNA sequence reads TGTGCCAGCAGTGTCCCGGGACTAGCGGGAGTATACAAGCAGTACTTC. Translated, this gives CASSVPGLAGVYKQYF.